The source of this T cell receptor (beta chain) is a study of shared clonotypes between healthy human individuals. Overall study findings and caveats: Shared clonotypes across all four donors exceeded non-shared ones in generation probability.

The protocol was immunoSEQ multiplex PCR, while the TCRdb copy is restricted to in-frame clones and leaves out a portion. Here the sample spans about 1 million clones, around four fifths being singletons. With regard to this clone: No antigen is known for it. A much larger clone is a single base away; this may be a read error.

CDR1 and CDR2 from the germline V gene are SGDLS and YYNGEE. CDR3 size: 14 residues. V shed 5 bases and J 0 bases; nucleotides not matched to a gene: 0. Sequencing input: memory CD4+ T cells sorted from blood. Specified subset: CD45RA-negative fraction. The rearrangement uses TRBV9 and TRBJ2-2; the match to TRBD2 covers 8 bases. The clonotype originates from a man younger than 30 in good health. This CDR3 reads CASRLAANTGELFF. CDR3 sequence (DNA): TGTGCCAGCAGACTAGCGGCGAACACCGGGGAGCTGTTTTTT.